The source of this TCR beta chain is a study of OX40 agonist ivuxolimab in advanced cancers. Turning to the overall study: The costimulatory receptor OX40 (CD134) was targeted by ivuxolimab, a fully human IgG2 agonistic monoclonal antibody. Intravenous ivuxolimab was administered to patients every 2 weeks at six dose levels: 0.01, 0.1, 0.3, 1.5, 3 and 10 mg/kg. Of the 52 patients in dose escalation, 19 had hepatocellular carcinoma, some 15 had melanoma, 9 had renal cell carcinoma and 9 had head and neck cancer. In the dose-escalation cohort, roughly 80% of patients were male, and the mean age was roughly 60 years, with a range of roughly 23 to 85. Patients were allowed to have had prior anti-PD-1, anti-PD-L1 or anti-CTLA-4 therapy, and approximately 43% of the dose-escalation patients had previously received checkpoint inhibitors. Partial responses occurred in three dose-escalation patients, of whom one had hepatocellular carcinoma and two had cutaneous melanoma. The point of sequencing TCRbeta in the periphery was to test whether ivuxolimab changed TCR sequence diversity and drove clonal T-cell expansion. The paper reports the monotherapy dose-escalation portion (N ≈ 52 patients) of the phase I ivuxolimab trial.

The trial excluded patients who had a history of autoimmune disease or were on systemic immunosuppression. In every dose cohort, peripheral blood was drawn for TCR sequencing at baseline, cycle 4 day 1, and cycle 7 day 1. Samples were obtained from an open-label, multicenter, first-in-human phase I dose-escalation trial of ivuxolimab. Adults with locally advanced or metastatic melanoma, renal cell, hepatocellular, or head and neck squamous cell carcinoma were enrolled in the trial. Before TCR sequencing, CD4+ T cells and CD8+ T cells from peripheral blood were sorted into separate populations. On this clone: It lacks a known antigen. Base qualities were left out, and no much larger clone turns up one base away.

The CDR3 spans 15 residues, from the cysteine through the phenylalanine. The DNA shown is the 45-base CDR3, in frame from base 1. The germline V gene (reference sequence) supplies CDR1 LNHNV and CDR2 YYDKDF. V is reduced by 5 bases and J by 0 bases, leaving a spacing of 14 bases between them. To sequence the TCRbeta CDR3 region, genomic DNA was isolated from the sorted cells. The immunoSEQ Assay was used to sequence the TCRbeta CDR3 regions. The table was pulled from immuneACCESS by TCRdb, which kept in-frame rearrangements only. Such tables lose some clones; where checked, under half of the loss comes from unresolved V genes, and the rest has no known cause. The sample records over 60,000 clones, approximately 89% of which are singletons. The ten largest clones represent roughly 0.38% of the sample. What the research found in general, with its limitations: After ivuxolimab, more expanded clones were found on average in CD8+ T cells than in CD4+ T cells. In the 0.1-3.0 mg/kg groups, partial responders were among the patients with the lowest normalized peripheral clonal expansion, particularly in CD8+ T cells. Low levels of normalized T-cell clonal expansion were also shown by some nonresponding patients. At doses from 0.1 to 3.0 mg/kg, clonal expansion was seen in both CD4+ and CD8+ blood T cells between baseline and week 6. The antigen specificity of the clonally expanded peripheral T cells was not determined.

This receptor was obtained from an adult with an advanced solid tumor such as melanoma, head and neck, liver or kidney cancer. The sample consisted of CD4+ or CD8+ T cells sorted from blood, taken in a trial of the OX40 agonist ivuxolimab. Here the chain combines TRBV15 and TRBJ2-7; the D gene is perhaps TRBD1, from 5 matching bases. The DNA reads TGTGCCACCAGCCCTACCCCCGACAGCTCCTACGAGCAGTACTTC. The translation is CATSPTPDSSYEQYF.